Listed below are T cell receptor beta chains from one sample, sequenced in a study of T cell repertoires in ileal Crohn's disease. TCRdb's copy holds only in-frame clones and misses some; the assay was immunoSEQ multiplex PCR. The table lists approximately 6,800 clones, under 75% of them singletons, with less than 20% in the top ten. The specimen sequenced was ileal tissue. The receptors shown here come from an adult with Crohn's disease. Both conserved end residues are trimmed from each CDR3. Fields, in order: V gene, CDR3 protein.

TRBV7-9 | ASSRWGDSYNEQF
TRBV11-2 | ASSVTSGGYYEQY
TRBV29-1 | SVQTSGGLYEQY
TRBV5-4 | ASSRWEAGYYNEQF
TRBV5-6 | ASSLQGAGEKLF
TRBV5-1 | ASSPRQGRPYTDTQY
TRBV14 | ASSQETLYNSPLH
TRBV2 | ASSDSNTGELF
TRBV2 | ASSPGQGYEKLF
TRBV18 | ASSRTSGGSGYT
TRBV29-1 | SATSRGVLKGYT
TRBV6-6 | ASRGGQPQH
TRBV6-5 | ASRTSADTQY
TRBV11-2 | ASSLAGTGDGSPLH
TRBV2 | ASSEGVGGAGTGELF
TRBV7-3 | ASRHDRGDEKLF
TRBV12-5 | ASGLDRVGGYT
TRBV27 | ASSSASGDPNEQF
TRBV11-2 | ASSLDPGYTEAF
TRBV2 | ASNGGLTETQY